The sequence of this TCR beta chain was determined in a study of cytomegalovirus exposure and HLA in healthy donors. Notes on the study in general: In all likelihood, a cluster of highly shared sequence variants was a sequencing artifact.

Both 60 Vbeta primers and 13 Jbeta primers went into the PCR. Profiled with immunoSEQ multiplex PCR; TCRdb holds only in-frame clones, not every one. Of 150,000 to 200,000 clones listed, roughly 80% are singletons. The table lists this clone with a few counts. What it recognizes is unknown. The CDR3 totals 15 residues. After removal of 5 bases from V and 9 bases from J, the junction contained 9 bases not matched to a gene. Germline values: CDR1 MNHNY, CDR2 SVGAGI (reference sequence). The chain joins TRBV6-6 to TRBJ2-5; TRBD2 aligns across 13 bases. The clonotype comes from a man aged 18-30 years in good health and CMV-seropositive. The sample was PBMCs. In DNA, the CDR3 is TGTGCCAGCAGTCCCCAAATACTAGCGGGGGGGGCCCAGTACTTC. Translating it yields CASSPQILAGGAQYF.